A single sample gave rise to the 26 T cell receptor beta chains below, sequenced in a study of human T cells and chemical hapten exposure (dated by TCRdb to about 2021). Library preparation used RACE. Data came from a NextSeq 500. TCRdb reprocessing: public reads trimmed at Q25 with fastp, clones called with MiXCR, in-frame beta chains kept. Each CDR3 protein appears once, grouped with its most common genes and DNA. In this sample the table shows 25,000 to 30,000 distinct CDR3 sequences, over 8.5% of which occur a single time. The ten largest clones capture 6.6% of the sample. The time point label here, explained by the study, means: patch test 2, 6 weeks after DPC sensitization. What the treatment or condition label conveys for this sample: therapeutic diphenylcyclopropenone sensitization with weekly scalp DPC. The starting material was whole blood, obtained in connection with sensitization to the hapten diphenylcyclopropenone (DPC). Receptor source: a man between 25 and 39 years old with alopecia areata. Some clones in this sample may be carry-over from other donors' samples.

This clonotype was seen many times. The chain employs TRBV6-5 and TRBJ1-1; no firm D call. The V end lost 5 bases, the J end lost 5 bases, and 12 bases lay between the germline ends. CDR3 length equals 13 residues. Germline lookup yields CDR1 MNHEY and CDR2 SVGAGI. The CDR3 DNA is TGTGCCAGCAGTCCCCCCGGGTTTACTGAAGCTTTCTTT. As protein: CASSPPGFTEAFF.

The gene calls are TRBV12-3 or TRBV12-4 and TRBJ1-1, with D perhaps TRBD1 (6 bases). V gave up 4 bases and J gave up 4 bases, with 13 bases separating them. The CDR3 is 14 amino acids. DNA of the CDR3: TGTGCCAGCAGTTGGGGGCCCCCGGGCACTGAAGCTTTCTTT. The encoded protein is CASSWGPPGTEAFF.

CDR3 residues: CSVEEPLRGGKTQYF. The CDR3 nucleotides are TGCAGCGTTGAAGAGCCCCTACGGGGTGGGAAGACCCAGTACTTC. V usage is TRBV29-1 and J usage is TRBJ2-5, with TRBD2 as a possible D gene (5 bases). V dropped 0 bases and J dropped 6 bases, with 17 bases sitting between them. This CDR3 is 15 amino acids long. Looked up from germline, CDR1 is SQVTM and CDR2 is ANQGSEA.

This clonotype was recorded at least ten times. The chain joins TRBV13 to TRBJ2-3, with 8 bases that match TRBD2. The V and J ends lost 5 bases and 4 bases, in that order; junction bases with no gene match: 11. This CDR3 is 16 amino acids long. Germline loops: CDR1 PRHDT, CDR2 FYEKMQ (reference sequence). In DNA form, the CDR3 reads TGTGCCAGCAGCCCCCCTCAGCGGGAGCACCCAGATACGCAGTATTTT. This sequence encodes CASSPPQREHPDTQYF.

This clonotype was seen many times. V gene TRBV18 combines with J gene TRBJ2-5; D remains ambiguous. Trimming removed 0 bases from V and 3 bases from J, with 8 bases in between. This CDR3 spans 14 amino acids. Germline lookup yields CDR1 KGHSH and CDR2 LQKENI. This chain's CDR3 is CASSPPAGEETQYF. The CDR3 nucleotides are TGTGCCAGCTCACCACCGGCTGGGGAAGAGACCCAGTACTTC.

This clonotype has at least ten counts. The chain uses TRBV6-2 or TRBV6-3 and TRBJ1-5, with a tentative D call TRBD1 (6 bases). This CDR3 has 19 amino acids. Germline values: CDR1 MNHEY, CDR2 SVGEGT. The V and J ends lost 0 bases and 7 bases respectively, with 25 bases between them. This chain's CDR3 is CASSYSNDVQGPSGQPQHF. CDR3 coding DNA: TGTGCCAGCAGTTACTCGAATGATGTTCAGGGGCCTTCGGGGCAGCCCCAGCATTTT.

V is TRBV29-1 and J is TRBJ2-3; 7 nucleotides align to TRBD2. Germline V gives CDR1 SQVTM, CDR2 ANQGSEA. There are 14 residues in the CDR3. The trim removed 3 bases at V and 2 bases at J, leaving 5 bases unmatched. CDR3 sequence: CSVEASGFTDTQYF. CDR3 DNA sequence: TGCAGCGTTGAGGCTAGCGGATTCACAGATACGCAGTATTTT.

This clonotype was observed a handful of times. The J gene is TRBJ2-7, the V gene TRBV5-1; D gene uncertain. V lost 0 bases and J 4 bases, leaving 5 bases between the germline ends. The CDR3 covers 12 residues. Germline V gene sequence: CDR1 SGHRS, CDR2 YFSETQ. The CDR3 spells CASSLGEYEQYF. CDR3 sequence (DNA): TGCGCCAGCAGCTTGGGCGAGTACGAGCAGTACTTC. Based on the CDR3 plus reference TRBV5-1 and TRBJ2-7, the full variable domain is KAGVTQTPRYLIKTRGQQVTLSCSPISGHRSVSWYQQTPGQGLQFLFEYFSETQRNKGNFPGRFSGRQFSNSRSEMNVSTLELGDSALYLCASSLGEYEQYFGPGTRLTVT.

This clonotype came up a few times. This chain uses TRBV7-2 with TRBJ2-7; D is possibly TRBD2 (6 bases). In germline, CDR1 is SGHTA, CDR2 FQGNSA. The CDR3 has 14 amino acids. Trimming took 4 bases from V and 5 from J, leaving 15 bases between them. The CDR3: CASSSGTSTDEQYF. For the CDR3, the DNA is TGTGCCAGCAGCTCTGGGACTTCCACGGACGAGCAGTACTTC.

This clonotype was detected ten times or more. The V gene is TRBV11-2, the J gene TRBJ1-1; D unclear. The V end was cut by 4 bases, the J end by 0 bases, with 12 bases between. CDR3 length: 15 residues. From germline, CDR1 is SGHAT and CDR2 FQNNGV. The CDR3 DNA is TGTGCCAGCAGCTCCCACAGTATCATGAACACTGAAGCTTTCTTT. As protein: CASSSHSIMNTEAFF. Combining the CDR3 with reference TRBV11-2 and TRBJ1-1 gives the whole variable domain EAGVAQSPRYKIIEKRQSVAFWCNPISGHATLYWYQQILGQGPKLLIQFQNNGVVDDSQLPKDRFSAERLKGVDSTLKIQPAKLEDSAVYLCASSSHSIMNTEAFFGQGTRLTVV.

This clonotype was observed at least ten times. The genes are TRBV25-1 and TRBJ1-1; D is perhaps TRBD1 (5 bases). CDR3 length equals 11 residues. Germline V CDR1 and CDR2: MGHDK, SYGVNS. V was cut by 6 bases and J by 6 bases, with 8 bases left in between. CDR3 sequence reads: CASRGGAEAFF. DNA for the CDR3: TGTGCCAGCAGGGGGGGAGCTGAAGCTTTCTTT.

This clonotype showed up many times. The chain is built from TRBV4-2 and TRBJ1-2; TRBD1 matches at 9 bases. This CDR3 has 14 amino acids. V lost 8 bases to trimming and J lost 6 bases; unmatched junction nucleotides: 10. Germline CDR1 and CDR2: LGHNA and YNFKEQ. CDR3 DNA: TGTGCCAGCGGCACGGGACAGGGCGTCCATGGCTACACCTTC. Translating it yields CASGTGQGVHGYTF.

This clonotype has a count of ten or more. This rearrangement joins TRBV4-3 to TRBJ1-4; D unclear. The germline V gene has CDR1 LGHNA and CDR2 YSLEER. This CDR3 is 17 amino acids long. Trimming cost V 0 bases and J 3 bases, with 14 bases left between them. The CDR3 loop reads CASSQDRSTDSNEKLFF. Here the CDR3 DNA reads TGCGCCAGCAGCCAAGATAGGAGCACGGATTCTAATGAAAAACTGTTTTTT.

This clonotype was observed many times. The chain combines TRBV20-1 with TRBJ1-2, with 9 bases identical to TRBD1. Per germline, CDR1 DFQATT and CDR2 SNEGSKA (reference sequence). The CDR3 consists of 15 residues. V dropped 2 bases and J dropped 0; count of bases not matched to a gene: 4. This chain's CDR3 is CSARWTGDSNYGYTF. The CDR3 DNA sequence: TGCAGTGCTAGATGGACAGGGGACTCTAACTATGGCTACACCTTC.

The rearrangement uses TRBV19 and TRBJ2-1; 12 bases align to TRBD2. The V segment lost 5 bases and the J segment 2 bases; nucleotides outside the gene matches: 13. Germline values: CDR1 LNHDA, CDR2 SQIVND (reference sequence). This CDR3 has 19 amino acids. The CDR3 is CASSLNGLAGPLTYNEQFF. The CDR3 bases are TGTGCCAGTAGTTTAAACGGACTAGCGGGACCTCTCACCTACAATGAGCAGTTCTTC.

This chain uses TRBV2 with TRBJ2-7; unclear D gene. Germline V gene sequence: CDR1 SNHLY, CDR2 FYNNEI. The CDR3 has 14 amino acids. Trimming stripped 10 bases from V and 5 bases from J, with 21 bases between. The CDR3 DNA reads TGTGCCATCGGAGAACTCCCGGTAGGAGACGAGCAGTACTTC. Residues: CAIGELPVGDEQYF.

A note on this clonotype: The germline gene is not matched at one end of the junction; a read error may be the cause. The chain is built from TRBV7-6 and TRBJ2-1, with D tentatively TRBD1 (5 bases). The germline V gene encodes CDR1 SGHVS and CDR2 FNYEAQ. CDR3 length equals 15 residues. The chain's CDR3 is CASSVDMRIYNEQFF. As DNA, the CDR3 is TGTGCCAGCAGCGTGGACATGAGAATCTACAATGAGCAGTTTTTC.

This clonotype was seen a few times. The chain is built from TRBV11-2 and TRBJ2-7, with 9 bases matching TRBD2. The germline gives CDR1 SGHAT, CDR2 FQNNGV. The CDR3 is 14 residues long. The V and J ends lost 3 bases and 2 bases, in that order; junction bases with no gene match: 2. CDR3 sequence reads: CASSFSSGTYEQYF. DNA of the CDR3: TGTGCCAGCAGCTTCTCTAGCGGGACCTACGAGCAGTACTTC.

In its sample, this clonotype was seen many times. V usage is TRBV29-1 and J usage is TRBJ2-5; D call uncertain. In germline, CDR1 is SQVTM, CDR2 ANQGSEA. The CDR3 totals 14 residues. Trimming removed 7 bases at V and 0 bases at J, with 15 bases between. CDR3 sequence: CSAVATEHQETQYF. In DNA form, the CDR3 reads TGCAGCGCTGTGGCGACCGAACACCAAGAGACCCAGTACTTC.

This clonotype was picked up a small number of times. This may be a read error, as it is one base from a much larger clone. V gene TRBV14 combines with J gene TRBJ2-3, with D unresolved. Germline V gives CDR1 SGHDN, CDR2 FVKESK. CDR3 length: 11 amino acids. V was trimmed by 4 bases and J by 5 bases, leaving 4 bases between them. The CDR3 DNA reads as TGTGCCAGCAGCCGCAGAGATACGCAGTATTTT. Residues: CASSRRDTQYF.

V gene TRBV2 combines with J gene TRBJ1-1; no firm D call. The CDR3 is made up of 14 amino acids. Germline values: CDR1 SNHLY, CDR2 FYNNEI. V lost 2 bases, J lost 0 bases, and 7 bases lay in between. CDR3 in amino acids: CASSEQLMNTEAFF. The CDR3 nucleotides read TGTGCCAGCAGTGAACAGTTGATGAACACTGAAGCTTTCTTT.

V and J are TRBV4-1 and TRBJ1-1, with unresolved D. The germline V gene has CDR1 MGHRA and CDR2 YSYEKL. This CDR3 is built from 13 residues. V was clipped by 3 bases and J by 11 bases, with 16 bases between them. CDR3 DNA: TGCGCCAGCAGCCAGGAAATAATAAGACCGGCTTTCTTT. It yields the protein CASSQEIIRPAFF.

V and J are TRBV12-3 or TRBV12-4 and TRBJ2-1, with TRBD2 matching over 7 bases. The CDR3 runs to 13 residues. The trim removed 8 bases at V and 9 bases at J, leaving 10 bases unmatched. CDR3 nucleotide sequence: TGTGCCAGCTCCGGGGGAGGGACGGTTGAGCAGTTCTTC. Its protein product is CASSGGGTVEQFF.

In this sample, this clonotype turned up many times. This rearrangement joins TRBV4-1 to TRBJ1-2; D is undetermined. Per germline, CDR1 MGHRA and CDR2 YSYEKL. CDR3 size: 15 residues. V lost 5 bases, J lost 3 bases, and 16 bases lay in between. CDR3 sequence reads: CASSLERFVDYGYTF. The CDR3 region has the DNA TGCGCCAGCAGCTTAGAGAGGTTCGTGGACTATGGCTACACCTTC.

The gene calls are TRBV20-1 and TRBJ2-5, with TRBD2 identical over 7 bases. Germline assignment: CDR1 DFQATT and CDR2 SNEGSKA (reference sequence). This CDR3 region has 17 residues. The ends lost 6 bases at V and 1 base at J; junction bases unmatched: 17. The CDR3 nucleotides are TGCAGTGCCGCCAACCCCTTCGTAGCGGGCTTCCAAGAGACCCAGTACTTC. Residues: CSAANPFVAGFQETQYF.

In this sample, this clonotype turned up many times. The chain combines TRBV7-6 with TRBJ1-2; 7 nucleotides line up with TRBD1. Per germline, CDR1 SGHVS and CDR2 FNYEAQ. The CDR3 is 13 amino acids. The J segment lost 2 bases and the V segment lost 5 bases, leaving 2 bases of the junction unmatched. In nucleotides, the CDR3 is TGTGCCAGCAGCGGGACAGAGAACTATGGCTACACCTTC. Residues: CASSGTENYGYTF.